The T cell receptor beta chain under discussion was sequenced for a study of CD8+ T cells in alopecia areata (dated by TCRdb to the late 2010s). Broadly, across the study: Treated patients were enrolled in an open-label pilot trial of oral tofacitinib at 5 to 10 mg twice daily for moderate-to-severe alopecia areata. Scalp tissue and sorted CD4+ and CD8+ peripheral blood T cells from patchy and totalis/universalis alopecia areata patients and from healthy controls were covered by human TCRbeta sequencing. In both human patients and the C3H/HeJ mouse model, the study applied high-throughput TCRbeta sequencing to look at T cell clonal expansion in alopecia areata. For the treated patients, the SALT score, which quantifies what percentage of scalp surface area is affected, served as the measure of disease severity. Patients received tofacitinib for 6 to 18 months and were then followed off drug for 6 months to check for delayed response and recurrence. Scalp clonality was compared among normal scalp (n=4), patchy alopecia areata scalp (n=8), and alopecia totalis/universalis scalp (n=8). immunoSEQ multiplex PCR using 35 Vbeta forward primers and 13 Jbeta reverse primers was used to amplify TCRbeta CDR3 regions. The RNA source kit depended on sample type: the PAXgene miRNA kit for fixed scalp, the miRNeasy kit for PBMCs, and the RNeasy kit for mouse skin. Biopsies were taken from tofacitinib-treated patients at baseline and at 4 and 24 weeks of treatment, and a later scalp biopsy was taken in several of the tofacitinib-treated patients. What the research found in general, with its limitations: Many expanded lesional clones persisted in scalp and blood during tofacitinib treatment, which may partly explain relapse after stopping treatment. Compared with normal scalp, lesional scalp, particularly in alopecia totalis/universalis, had higher clonality and more expanded CD8+ clones, which suggests antigenic drive. Unlike mouse skin, where gammadelta T cells dominate, normal human skin contains resident alphabeta T cells that get sequenced too, which complicates analysis of the scalp TCR repertoire. TCR sequences shared between patients were less clear than in mice, possibly partly because of HLA diversity in the patient population. The treated cohort was small, with a single nonresponder, so links between baseline CD8+ expansion and response need larger studies. Tofacitinib significantly lowered scalp clonality and the number of expanded CD8+ clones among the top 100 scalp clones.

Receptor amplification or capture employed the immunoSEQ multiplex PCR assay. RNA was extracted from all samples and reverse transcribed into cDNA as template for TCR sequencing. SuperScript III was used for first-strand cDNA synthesis, primed with a 2:1 mix of oligo-dT and random hexamers. A synthetic immune receptor repertoire was used to measure amplification bias, and any remaining bias was corrected computationally. Under the source paper's analysis protocol: Raw reads were preprocessed to remove errors, and CDR3 was defined according to IMGT conventions as the region from the conserved cysteine to phenylalanine. To get clonality, Shannon entropy was normalized by log2 of the number of productive unique TCRs and the result was subtracted from 1. CD4 or CD8 identity of scalp clones was inferred by cross-referencing scalp TCRbeta sequences with sorted blood CD4 and CD8 repertoires. TCRdb obtained this table from immuneACCESS and retained in-frame rearrangements with V and J assigned. These tables miss some clones; where compared with another copy, unresolved V genes account for less than half of the shortfall, and the remainder is unexplained. For V, J and clone size, that table is used; D and trimming come from the DNA. This sample gives about 210,000 clones in total; less than 45% of them show up just once. Together, the top ten hold 2% to 3% of the sample.

A remark on this clone: The antigen this receptor binds is unknown. Base qualities are not recorded, but no much larger clone differs from it by a single base.

Sequences SGDLS (CDR1) and YYNGEE (CDR2) are obtained from the germline V gene. The junction carries 17 bases between V and J, which are trimmed by 4 bases and 7 bases respectively. Inclusive of the bounding cysteine and phenylalanine, the CDR3 is 14 residues long. Only CDR3 DNA remains: 42 bases, in frame from the first base. In the paper's terms, the treatment or condition label means: oral pan-JAK inhibitor, 5-10 mg twice daily. Peripheral blood and lesional scalp punch biopsies were obtained from patients with alopecia areata. After PBMCs were isolated by density centrifugation and stained for CD3, CD4 and CD8, a FACSAria was used to sort CD4+ and CD8+ T cells.

The TCR originated in a human donor with alopecia areata. Sample: CD4+ T cells sorted from blood, taken around week 37, from a patient treated with tofacitinib. The chain is assembled from TRBV9 and TRBJ2-5; the D gene is perhaps TRBD1 or TRBD2, each of them matching over 5 bases. The CDR3 protein sequence reads: CASSPGTPPGTQYF. The nucleotide sequence is given as TGTGCCAGCAGCCCTGGGACGCCTCCCGGGACCCAGTACTTC.